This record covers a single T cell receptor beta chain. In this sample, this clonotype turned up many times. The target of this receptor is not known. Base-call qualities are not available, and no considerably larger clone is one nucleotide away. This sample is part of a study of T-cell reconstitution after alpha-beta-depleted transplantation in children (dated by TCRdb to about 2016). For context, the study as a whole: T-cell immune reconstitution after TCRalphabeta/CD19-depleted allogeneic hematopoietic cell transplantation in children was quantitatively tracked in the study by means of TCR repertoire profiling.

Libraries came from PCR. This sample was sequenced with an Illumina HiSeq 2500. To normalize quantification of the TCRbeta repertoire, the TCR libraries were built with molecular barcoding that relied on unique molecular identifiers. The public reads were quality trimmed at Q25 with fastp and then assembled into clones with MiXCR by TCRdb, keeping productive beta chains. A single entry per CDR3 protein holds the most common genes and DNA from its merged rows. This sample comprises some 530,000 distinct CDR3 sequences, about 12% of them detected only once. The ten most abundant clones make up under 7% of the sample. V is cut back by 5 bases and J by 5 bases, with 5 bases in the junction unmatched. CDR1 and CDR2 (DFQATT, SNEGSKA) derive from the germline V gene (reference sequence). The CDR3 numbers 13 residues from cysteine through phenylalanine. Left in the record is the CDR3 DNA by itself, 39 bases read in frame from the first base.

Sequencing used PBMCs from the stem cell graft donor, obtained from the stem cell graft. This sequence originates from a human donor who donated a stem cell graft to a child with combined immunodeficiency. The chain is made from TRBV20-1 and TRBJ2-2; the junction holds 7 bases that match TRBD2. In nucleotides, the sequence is TGCAGTGCTCAAAACGGGGGGACCGGGGAGCTGTTTTTT. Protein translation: CSAQNGGTGELFF.